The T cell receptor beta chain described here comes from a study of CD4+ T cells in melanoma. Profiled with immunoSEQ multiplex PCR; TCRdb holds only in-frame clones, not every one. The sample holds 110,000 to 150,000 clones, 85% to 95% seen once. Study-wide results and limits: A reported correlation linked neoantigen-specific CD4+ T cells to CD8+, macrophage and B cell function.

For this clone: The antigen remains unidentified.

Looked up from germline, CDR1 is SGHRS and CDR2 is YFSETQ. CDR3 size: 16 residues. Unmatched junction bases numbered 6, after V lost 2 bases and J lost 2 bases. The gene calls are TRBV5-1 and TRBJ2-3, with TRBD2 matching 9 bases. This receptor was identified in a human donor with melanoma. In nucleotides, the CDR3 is TGCGCCAGCAGCTTATTAGCGGGGGCCGTCACAGATACGCAGTATTTT. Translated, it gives CASSLLAGAVTDTQYF. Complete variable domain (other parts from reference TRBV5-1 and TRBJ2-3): KAGVTQTPRYLIKTRGQQVTLSCSPISGHRSVSWYQQTPGQGLQFLFEYFSETQRNKGNFPGRFSGRQFSNSRSEMNVSTLELGDSALYLCASSLLAGAVTDTQYFGPGTRLTVL.